These 9 T cell receptor beta chains originate from one sample sequenced in a study of T cell responses to AZD1222 COVID-19 vaccine. Using immunoSEQ multiplex PCR, the repertoire was profiled, and TCRdb retains in-frame clones only, with some absent. The sample contains more than 150,000 clones, roughly nine tenths of which appear only once. This specimen was peripheral blood, taken after recovery from COVID-19. Receptors originate from an adult who had recovered from COVID-19.

V is TRBV28 and J is TRBJ1-4, with D tentatively TRBD1 (5 bases). Per the germline V gene, CDR1 is MDHEN and CDR2 is SYDVKM. This CDR3 spans 14 amino acids. V was shortened by 3 bases and J by 4 bases, with 9 bases between the two germline ends. CDR3 DNA: TGTGCCAGCAGTTTTCGGGGCGTTAATGAAAAACTGTTTTTT. Encoded protein: CASSFRGVNEKLFF.

The V and J genes are TRBV27 and TRBJ2-1, with TRBD2 as a possible D gene (5 bases). CDR3 length: 12 residues. Germline loops: CDR1 MNHEY, CDR2 SMNVEV (reference sequence). V was shortened by 3 bases and J by 9 bases, with 9 bases between the two germline ends. CDR3 sequence reads: CASSFLAGEQFF. As DNA, the CDR3 is TGTGCCAGCAGTTTCCTAGCTGGTGAGCAGTTCTTC.

The rearrangement uses TRBV4-2 and TRBJ1-2; the D is unclear. Trimming left V 1 base short and J 6 bases short, with 9 bases between. This CDR3 is 13 amino acids long. Germline V lookup: CDR1 LGHNA, CDR2 YNFKEQ. The CDR3 nucleotides read TGTGCCAGCAGCCAAGGGAATCGTGATGGCTACACCTTC. Its protein is CASSQGNRDGYTF.

V usage is TRBV28 and J usage is TRBJ1-1; D remains unclear. V was shortened by 1 base and J by 8 bases, with 14 bases between the two germline ends. Germline V lookup: CDR1 MDHEN, CDR2 SYDVKM. The CDR3 contains 14 residues. The CDR3 coding sequence is TGTGCCAGCAGTTTATCCGGACGTGTGGTGGAAGCTTTCTTT. This codes for CASSLSGRVVEAFF. Using reference TRBV28 and TRBJ1-1 for the parts outside the CDR3, the full variable domain is DVKVTQSSRYLVKRTGEKVFLECVQDMDHENMFWYRQDPGLGLRLIYFSYDVKMKEKGDIPEGYSVSREKKERFSLILESASTNQTSMYLCASSLSGRVVEAFFGQGTRLTVV.

This chain connects TRBV3-1 (or the pseudogene TRBV3-2) to TRBJ2-7; D is unclear. CDR3 size: 13 residues. Germline CDR1 LGHDT, CDR2 YNNKEL (reference sequence). Trimming removed 3 bases at V and 6 bases at J, with 12 bases between. This CDR3 is CASSHPSRGEQYF. The CDR3, as DNA: TGTGCCAGCAGCCATCCATCTCGAGGCGAGCAGTACTTC.

V is TRBV9 and J is TRBJ1-6; D call uncertain. This CDR3 has 15 amino acids. From germline, CDR1 is SGDLS and CDR2 YYNGEE. V lost 3 bases and J lost 4, with 11 bases in between. The CDR3: CASSADLGYNSPLHF. CDR3 sequence (DNA): TGTGCCAGCAGCGCCGACTTGGGGTATAATTCACCCCTCCACTTT.

V gene TRBV13 combines with J gene TRBJ2-7; D gene ambiguous. The CDR3 totals 13 residues. The V and J ends lost 5 bases and 1 base respectively, with 9 bases between them. Per germline, CDR1 PRHDT and CDR2 FYEKMQ (reference sequence). CDR3 DNA: TGTGCCAGCAGCCGACGAGATTCCTACGAGCAGTACTTC. It translates to CASSRRDSYEQYF.

This clone came up once. The chain combines TRBV28 with TRBJ1-2; the D is unclear. Deletions cut 6 bases from V and 4 bases from J, with 9 bases between. CDR1 and CDR2 (germline): MDHEN, SYDVKM. This CDR3 comprises 12 residues. Written as DNA, the CDR3 is TGTGCCAGCAGCACTAACAGCTATGGCTACACCTTC. Protein sequence: CASSTNSYGYTF.

The chain combines TRBV3-1 (or the pseudogene TRBV3-2) with TRBJ2-7; 7 bases fit TRBD1. J lost 0 bases, V lost 4 bases, and 3 bases had no gene match. From germline, CDR1 is LGHDT and CDR2 YNNKEL (reference sequence). CDR3 size: 14 residues. CDR3 coding DNA: TGTGCCAGCAGCCCCTGGACAGGCTCCTACGAGCAGTACTTC. Protein sequence: CASSPWTGSYEQYF.